A selection of T cell receptor beta chains follows, all from one sample in a study of cytomegalovirus exposure and HLA in healthy donors. Clones were sequenced by immunoSEQ multiplex PCR, and TCRdb holds only the in-frame ones, with some missing. This sample has roughly 59,000 clones, with more than 85% found just once. Source material: PBMCs. Receptors originate from a young man in good health and CMV-seropositive. The CDR3 runs from the conserved cysteine through the conserved F or W. A D gene is named only where the DNA matches it firmly. Size tells how often a clone was seen (once, few, many) or the class of an expanded clone, and some rows leave it out.

D gene	clone size	V gene	J gene	CDR3 protein	CDR3 DNA
TRBD1	NA	TRBV15	TRBJ2-2	CATSRGGQGNTGELFF	TGTGCCACCAGCAGGGGAGGACAGGGGAACACCGGGGAGCTGTTTTTT
NA	NA	TRBV2	TRBJ1-4	CASSDRGGEKLFF	TGTGCCAGCAGTGATAGGGGGGGGGAAAAACTGTTTTTT
TRBD1	NA	TRBV5-1	TRBJ1-2	CASSLGDRDYGYTF	TGCGCCAGCAGCTTGGGGGACAGGGACTATGGCTACACCTTC
NA	NA	TRBV21-1	TRBJ2-4	CASSKAPKGARGSSVQYF	TGTGCCAGCAGCAAGGCTCCTAAGGGGGCCCGCGGATCGTCGGTTCAGTACTTC
TRBD1	NA	TRBV4-1	TRBJ2-7	CASSQEGLRGRWGEQYF	TGCGCCAGCAGCCAAGAAGGACTTAGGGGGCGCTGGGGCGAGCAGTACTTC
TRBD1	NA	TRBV30	TRBJ2-2	CAYPDRGDTGELFF	TGTGCCTACCCGGACAGGGGTGACACCGGGGAGCTGTTTTTT
NA	NA	TRBV7-3	TRBJ2-3	CASSSGQWDTQYF	TGTGCCAGCAGCTCCGGACAGTGGGATACGCAGTATTTT
TRBD2	once	TRBV7-2	TRBJ2-3	CASRVGLAESDTQYF	TGTGCCAGTCGAGTGGGACTAGCGGAATCCGATACGCAGTATTTT
TRBD1	NA	TRBV10-3	TRBJ1-2	CAISEIMTGALGYTF	TGTGCCATCAGTGAGATCATGACAGGGGCCCTGGGCTACACCTTC
NA	NA	TRBV29-1	TRBJ2-1	CSGAVSSYNEQFF	TGCAGCGGTGCGGTAAGCTCCTACAATGAGCAGTTCTTC
NA	NA	TRBV10-3	TRBJ2-5	CAITQGPGQETQYF	TGTGCCATCACCCAGGGGCCGGGGCAAGAGACCCAGTACTTC
NA	NA	TRBV5-6	TRBJ1-1	CASSWRKGRATPEAFF	TGTGCCAGCAGCTGGAGGAAGGGGAGGGCTACCCCTGAAGCTTTCTTT
NA	NA	TRBV10-1	TRBJ2-5	CASSESGGTQYF	TGCGCCAGCAGTGAGTCAGGAGGGACCCAGTACTTC
NA	NA	TRBV6-6	TRBJ2-1	CASSYIQTLANEQFF	TGTGCCAGCAGTTACATCCAGACGTTAGCGAATGAGCAGTTCTTC
NA	NA	TRBV5-1	TRBJ1-4	CASSLKDSNEKLFF	TGCGCCAGCAGCTTGAAGGACAGTAATGAAAAACTGTTTTTT
TRBD2	NA	TRBV5-1	TRBJ2-1	CASTPGLAGEGGEQFF	TGCGCCAGCACCCCGGGACTAGCGGGAGAAGGTGGTGAGCAGTTCTTC
NA	NA	TRBV13	TRBJ2-5	CASTSKPGTEETQYF	TGTGCCAGCACCTCCAAACCCGGAACAGAAGAGACCCAGTACTTC
NA	NA	TRBV10-1	TRBJ2-3	CASSEYRPDTQYF	TGCGCCAGCAGTGAGTACAGACCAGATACGCAGTATTTT
TRBD1	NA	TRBV7-9	TRBJ2-3	CASSQEATGSRNTQYF	TGTGCCAGCAGCCAGGAGGCGACAGGGAGTAGAAATACGCAGTATTTT
TRBD1	NA	TRBV29-1	TRBJ2-7	CSAGQGGREQYF	TGCAGCGCTGGACAGGGAGGACGCGAGCAGTACTTC
NA	NA	TRBV30	TRBJ2-3	CAWQPGQDTDTQYF	TGTGCCTGGCAACCGGGACAAGACACAGATACGCAGTATTTT
NA	NA	TRBV7-9	TRBJ1-4	CASSFAGMMGEKLFF	TGTGCCAGCAGCTTCGCCGGGATGATGGGTGAAAAACTGTTTTTT
TRBD1	NA	TRBV6-1	TRBJ2-7	CASSDGQGIHEQYF	TGTGCCAGCAGTGACGGACAGGGTATTCACGAGCAGTACTTC
TRBD2	NA	TRBV6-1	TRBJ2-7	CASSAPASGESYEQYF	TGTGCCAGCAGTGCCCCGGCTAGCGGGGAATCCTACGAGCAGTACTTC
NA	NA	TRBV20-1	TRBJ1-1	CSAAPQDEAFF	TGCAGTGCTGCCCCCCAGGATGAAGCTTTCTTT
TRBD2	NA	TRBV27	TRBJ2-7	CASSEREDVDEQYF	TGTGCCAGCAGTGAACGGGAGGACGTGGACGAGCAGTACTTC
NA	once	TRBV5-1	TRBJ1-3	CASSPREASGNTIYF	TGCGCCAGCAGCCCCAGGGAGGCCTCTGGAAACACCATATATTTT
TRBD2	NA	TRBV27	TRBJ2-3	CASSFLAGDSTDTQYF	TGTGCCAGCAGTTTCCTAGCGGGGGATAGCACAGATACGCAGTATTTT
TRBD1	NA	TRBV5-1	TRBJ2-1	CASSFRDSLNEQFF	TGCGCCAGCAGCTTCCGGGACAGTCTCAATGAGCAGTTCTTC
NA	few	TRBV19	TRBJ2-7	CASSIGLTYEQYF	TGTGCCAGTAGTATAGGACTTACCTACGAGCAGTACTTC
NA	NA	TRBV10-2	TRBJ2-2	CASKGVPNTGELFF	TGCGCCAGCAAGGGGGTTCCGAACACCGGGGAGCTGTTTTTT
TRBD1	NA	TRBV28	TRBJ2-7	CASSLYWGTASYEQYF	TGTGCCAGCAGTTTATATTGGGGGACAGCTTCCTACGAGCAGTACTTC